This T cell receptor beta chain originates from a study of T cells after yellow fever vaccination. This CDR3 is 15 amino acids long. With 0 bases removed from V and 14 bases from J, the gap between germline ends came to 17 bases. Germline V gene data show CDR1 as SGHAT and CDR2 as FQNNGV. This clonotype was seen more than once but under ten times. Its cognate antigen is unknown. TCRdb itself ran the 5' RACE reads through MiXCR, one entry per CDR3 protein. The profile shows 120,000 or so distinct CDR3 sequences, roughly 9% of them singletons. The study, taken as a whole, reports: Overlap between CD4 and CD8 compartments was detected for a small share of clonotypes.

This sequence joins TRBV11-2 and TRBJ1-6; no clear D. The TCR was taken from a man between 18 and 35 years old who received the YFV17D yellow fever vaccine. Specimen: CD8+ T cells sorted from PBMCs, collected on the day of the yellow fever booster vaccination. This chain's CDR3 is CASSLDPGVRGTLHF. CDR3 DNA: TGTGCCAGCAGCTTAGATCCCGGGGTGCGCGGGACCCTCCACTTT.